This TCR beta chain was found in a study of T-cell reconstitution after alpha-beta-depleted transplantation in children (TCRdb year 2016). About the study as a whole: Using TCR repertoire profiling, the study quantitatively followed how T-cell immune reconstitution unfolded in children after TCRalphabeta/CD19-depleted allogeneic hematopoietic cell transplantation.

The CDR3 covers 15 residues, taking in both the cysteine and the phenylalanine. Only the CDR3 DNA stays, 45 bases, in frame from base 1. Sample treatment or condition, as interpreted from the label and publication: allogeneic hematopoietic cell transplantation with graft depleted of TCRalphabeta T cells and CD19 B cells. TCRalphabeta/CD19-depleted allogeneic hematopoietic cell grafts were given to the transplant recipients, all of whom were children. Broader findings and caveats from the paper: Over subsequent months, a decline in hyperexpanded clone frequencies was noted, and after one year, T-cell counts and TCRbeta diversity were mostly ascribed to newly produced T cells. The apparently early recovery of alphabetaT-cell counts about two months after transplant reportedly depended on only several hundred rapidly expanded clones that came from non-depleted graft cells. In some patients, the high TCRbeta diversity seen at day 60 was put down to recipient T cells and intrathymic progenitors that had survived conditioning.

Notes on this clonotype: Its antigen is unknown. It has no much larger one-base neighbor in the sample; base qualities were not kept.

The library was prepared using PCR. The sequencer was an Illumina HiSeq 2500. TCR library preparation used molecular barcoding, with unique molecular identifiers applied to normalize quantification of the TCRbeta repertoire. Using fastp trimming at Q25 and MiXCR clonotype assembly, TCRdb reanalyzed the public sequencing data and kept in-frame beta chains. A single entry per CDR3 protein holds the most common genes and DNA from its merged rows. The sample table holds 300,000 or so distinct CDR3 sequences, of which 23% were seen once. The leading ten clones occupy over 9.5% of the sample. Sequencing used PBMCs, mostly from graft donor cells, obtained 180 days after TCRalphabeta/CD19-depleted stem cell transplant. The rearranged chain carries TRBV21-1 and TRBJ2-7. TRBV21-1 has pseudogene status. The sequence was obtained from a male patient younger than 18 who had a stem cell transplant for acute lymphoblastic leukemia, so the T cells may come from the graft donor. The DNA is TGTGCCAGCAGCAAATCCAAGCGGATCTCCTACGAGCAGTACTTC. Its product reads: CASSKSKRISYEQYF.